This entry is about one TCR beta chain. This entry belongs to a study of blood T cell repertoires in COVID-19. Study-level background: COVID-19 samples from acute and convalescent phases originated in the United States, Italy and Spain. T cells, B-cell-depleted T cells, or PBMCs supplied cDNA or gDNA.

This CDR3 is 16 amino acids long. Germline CDR1 is MNHEY and CDR2 is SVGEGT. V was clipped by 0 bases and J by 2 bases, with 12 bases between them. Assay: immunoSEQ multiplex PCR; the TCRdb copy retains only in-frame clones and omits some. This table has some 260,000 clones, around 90% appearing once. Sample: peripheral blood. The rearrangement uses TRBV6-2 or TRBV6-3 and TRBJ2-3; maybe TRBD2 (5 bases). The receptor was isolated from a woman in her 40s who had recovered from COVID-19. Here the CDR3 reads CASSYSPAEPTDTQYF. The CDR3 nucleotides are TGTGCCAGCAGTTACTCCCCAGCGGAACCCACAGATACGCAGTATTTT.